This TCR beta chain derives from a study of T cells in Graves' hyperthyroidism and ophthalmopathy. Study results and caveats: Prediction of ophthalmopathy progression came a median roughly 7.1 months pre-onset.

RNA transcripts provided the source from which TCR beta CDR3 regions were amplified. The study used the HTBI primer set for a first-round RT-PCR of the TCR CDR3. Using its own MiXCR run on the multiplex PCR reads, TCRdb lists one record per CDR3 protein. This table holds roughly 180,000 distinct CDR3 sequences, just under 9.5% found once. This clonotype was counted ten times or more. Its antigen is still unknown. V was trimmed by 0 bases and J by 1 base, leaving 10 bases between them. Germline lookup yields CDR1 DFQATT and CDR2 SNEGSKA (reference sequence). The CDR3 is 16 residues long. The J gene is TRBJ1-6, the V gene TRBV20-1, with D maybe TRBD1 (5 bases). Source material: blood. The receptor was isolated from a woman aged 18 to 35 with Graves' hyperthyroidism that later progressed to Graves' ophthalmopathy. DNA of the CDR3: TGCAGTGCTAGAGATGGAGCAGGGTCCTATAATTCACCCCTCCACTTT. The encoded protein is CSARDGAGSYNSPLHF.